Here is one TCR beta chain with its context. The antigen is unknown. One end of the junction fails to match germline, which may point to a read error. The study's findings and limits: Tumor Tregs overlapped most with tumor, then blood, naive CD4+ cells.

Germline V gene lookup returns CDR1 MNHNS and CDR2 SASEGT. The CDR3 is made up of 13 amino acids. Cells sorted as Tregs were CD4+, CD25+ and CD127-/low. MiXCR, run by TCRdb on the 5' RACE reads, gives a single entry per CDR3 protein. The table lists about 12,000 distinct CDR3 sequences, roughly 50% of them singletons. This TCR came from a female donor with breast cancer. The chain is built from TRBV6-1 and TRBJ1-5; D not certain. The specimen was tumor-infiltrating Tregs sorted from the breast tumor. CDR3 protein: CASSEELWQPRHF. The CDR3 DNA follows: TGTGCCAGCAGTGAAGAACTCTGGCAGCCCCGGCATTTT.